Below, 16 T cell receptor beta chains from the same sample are listed, as sequenced in a study of CD8+ T cells in alopecia areata. TCR sequencing used cDNA made by reverse transcription of extracted RNA. Assay: immunoSEQ multiplex PCR; the TCRdb copy retains only in-frame clones and omits some. The table includes fewer than 250,000 clones, 50% to 60% detected once. This sample comprised CD4+ T cells sorted from blood, obtained at week 0. Receptor source: a human donor with alopecia areata.

This clone showed up just a few times. The rearrangement uses TRBV29-1 and TRBJ2-3, with D perhaps matching TRBD1 (6 bases). The CDR3 consists of 13 residues. V shed 4 bases and J shed 3 bases, with 11 bases lying between them. CDR1 is SQVTM and CDR2 is ANQGSEA in the germline V gene. CDR3: CSVGTVLTDTQYF. The CDR3, as DNA: TGCAGCGTTGGGACAGTTCTAACAGATACGCAGTATTTT.

The chain recombines TRBV9 with TRBJ1-2, with D possibly TRBD1 on 5 matching bases. V was pared by 5 bases and J by 3 bases, with 14 bases between. Germline V lookup: CDR1 SGDLS, CDR2 YYNGEE. This CDR3 comprises 14 residues. CDR3 residues: CASSESGQDYGYTF. In DNA, the CDR3 is TGTGCCAGCAGTGAGTCCGGACAAGACTATGGCTACACCTTC.

V gene TRBV5-4 combines with J gene TRBJ2-5; D is perhaps TRBD1 (5 bases). Germline CDR1 and CDR2: SGHNT and YYREEE (reference sequence). The CDR3 has 12 amino acids. Trimming stripped 10 bases from V and 0 bases from J, with 10 bases between. The CDR3 protein is CASTEDQETQYF. CDR3 bases: TGTGCCTCGACAGAGGACCAAGAGACCCAGTACTTC.

This clone has a handful of counts. The genes are TRBV7-2 and TRBJ1-1; TRBD1 agrees at 7 bases. The CDR3 has 17 residues. CDR1 and CDR2 (germline): SGHTA, FQGNSA. Trimming removed 4 bases from V and 4 bases from J; junction bases left unmatched: 15. Here the CDR3 DNA reads TGTGCCAGCAGCTCCCTTTGGGGAGGGGGCGTAGGCACTGAAGCTTTCTTT. This translates into CASSSLWGGGVGTEAFF.

This clone was seen more than once but under ten times. The chain joins TRBV15 to TRBJ2-5, with D unclear. CDR1 and CDR2 (germline): LNHNV, YYDKDF (reference sequence). The CDR3 is 17 residues long. Trimming took off 0 bases at V and 5 bases at J, with 19 bases between the two ends. The CDR3 nucleotides read TGTGCCACCAGCAGAGACACCGGACGGTCCGGCTGGGAGACCCAGTACTTC. As protein: CATSRDTGRSGWETQYF.

V and J are TRBV6-5 and TRBJ2-7, with TRBD2 matching 9 bases. With 2 bases clipped from V and 7 bases from J, the junction kept 9 bases outside the gene matches. In germline, CDR1 is MNHEY, CDR2 SVGAGI. This CDR3 is built from 15 residues. This CDR3 reads CASSYTQRGAYEQYF. In DNA form, the CDR3 reads TGTGCCAGCAGTTACACCCAGCGGGGGGCATATGAGCAGTACTTC.

CDR3 coding DNA: TGTGCCAGCAGCGAGACCGGACAGATCCAAGAGACCCAGTACTTC. Protein: CASSETGQIQETQYF. V usage is TRBV7-8 and J usage is TRBJ2-5, with D possibly matching TRBD1 (6 bases). V dropped 5 bases and J dropped 1 base, with 14 bases sitting between them. This CDR3 is 15 amino acids long. Germline CDR1 SGHVS, CDR2 FQNEAQ.

The chain employs TRBV5-1 and TRBJ2-1; 8 nucleotides match TRBD1. There are 15 residues in the CDR3. CDR1 is SGHRS and CDR2 is YFSETQ in the germline V gene. J gave up 5 bases and V 1 base, and 5 bases lay outside the gene matches. In nucleotides, the CDR3 is TGCGCCAGCAGCTTGTCGGGACAGGTTAACAATGAGCAGTTCTTC. It encodes CASSLSGQVNNEQFF.

This clone was recorded many times. This chain joins TRBV19 and TRBJ1-6; 10 bases align to TRBD1. The CDR3 is 13 amino acids. With 7 bases clipped from V and 9 bases from J, the junction kept 3 bases outside the gene matches. The germline CDR1 and CDR2 sequences are LNHDA and SQIVND (reference sequence). The CDR3 sequence is CASMRTGGSPLHF. The DNA for the CDR3 is TGTGCCAGTATGAGGACAGGGGGTTCACCCCTCCACTTT.

This clone was seen more than once but under ten times. The V and J genes are TRBV19 and TRBJ2-6; 9 bases are shared with TRBD1. The CDR3 is made up of 16 amino acids. Germline V gene lookup returns CDR1 LNHDA and CDR2 SQIVND (reference sequence). J was trimmed by 0 bases and V by 9 bases; bases with no gene match: 6. The CDR3 bases are TGTGCCAGCCGGGACAGGGTTGGCTCTGGGGCCAACGTCCTGACTTTC. Its translation is CASRDRVGSGANVLTF.

The chain joins TRBV6-5 to TRBJ2-3; 9 bases match TRBD1. CDR1 is MNHEY and CDR2 is SVGAGI in the germline V gene. This CDR3 is 16 amino acids long. The V and J ends lost 4 bases and 6 bases, in that order; junction bases with no gene match: 11. The CDR3 loop reads CASSFQRQGVWDTQYF. In DNA, the CDR3 is TGTGCCAGCAGTTTCCAACGACAGGGGGTTTGGGATACGCAGTATTTT.

The chain carries TRBV6-1 and TRBJ1-2; D gene uncertain. CDR3 length: 13 residues. Germline assignment: CDR1 MNHNS and CDR2 SASEGT. V lost 6 bases and J lost 3, with 11 bases in between. CDR3 coding DNA: TGTGCCAGCAGCGAGACACGCCACTATGGCTACACCTTC. Its translation is CASSETRHYGYTF.

V and J are TRBV2 and TRBJ2-1; D uncertain. The length of the CDR3 is 11 residues. V was shortened by 7 bases and J by 7 bases, with 8 bases between the two germline ends. CDR1 is SNHLY and CDR2 is FYNNEI in the germline V gene. The CDR3 DNA follows: TGTGCCAGCAATCTGGTGAATGAGCAGTTCTTC. Translated: CASNLVNEQFF.

The chain's CDR3 is CSALPVRQRARDEQFF. The CDR3 DNA is TGCAGCGCCCTCCCGGTGCGGCAGAGGGCAAGGGATGAGCAGTTCTTC. The chain links TRBV29-1 to TRBJ2-1, with D perhaps TRBD2 (5 bases). Trimming shortened V by 7 bases and J by 8 bases, and 27 bases separated the two germline ends. The CDR3 contains 16 residues. Per germline, CDR1 SQVTM and CDR2 ANQGSEA.

This rearrangement joins TRBV27 to TRBJ1-1; the D gene is possibly TRBD1 (5 bases). Deletions cut 6 bases from V and 0 bases from J, with 20 bases between. The germline CDR1 and CDR2 sequences are MNHEY and SMNVEV (reference sequence). The CDR3 is made up of 17 amino acids. CDR3 sequence: CASSRGLSPPLNTEAFF. CDR3 bases: TGTGCCAGCAGCCGGGGACTCAGCCCCCCCTTGAACACTGAAGCTTTCTTT.

The chain recombines TRBV6-5 with TRBJ2-1; no clear D gene. Trimming took off 5 bases at V and 0 bases at J, with 11 bases between the two ends. The CDR3 has 15 amino acids. Germline V gene data show CDR1 as MNHEY and CDR2 as SVGAGI. DNA for the CDR3: TGTGCCAGCAGTCTGTTAAGAAACTCCTACAATGAGCAGTTCTTC. It is translated as CASSLLRNSYNEQFF.